Reported below is one TCR beta chain. The authors reverse transcribed about 0.5 to 1 ug RNA with random hexamers. MiXCR, run by TCRdb on the immunoSEQ multiplex PCR reads, gives a single entry per CDR3 protein. The table records about 210,000 distinct CDR3 sequences, approximately 94% of them present only once. This entry comes from a study of CD8 T cells in Susac syndrome. Turning to the study itself: Clinical remission applied to eight sequenced Susac syndrome patients, and roughly six had active disease. Patients with Susac syndrome, at blood draw, were therapy-naive, on corticosteroids, or on intravenous immunoglobulin alone.

There are 15 residues in the CDR3. V was clipped by 6 bases and J by 0 bases, with 12 bases between them. The patients with Susac syndrome satisfied recently defined diagnostic criteria for either definite or probable disease. The authors negatively isolated CD8+ and CD4+ T cells and FACS-enriched TEMRA cells. Material: CD4+ T cells from PBMCs. This TCR was recovered from a human donor with Susac syndrome. J is TRBJ2-1 and V is TRBV12-3 or TRBV12-4; D may be TRBD1 or TRBD2 (5 bases each). CDR3 residues: CASSRGRDSYNEQFF. The CDR3 nucleotides are TGTGCCAGCAGCCGGGGCAGGGACTCCTACAATGAGCAGTTCTTC.